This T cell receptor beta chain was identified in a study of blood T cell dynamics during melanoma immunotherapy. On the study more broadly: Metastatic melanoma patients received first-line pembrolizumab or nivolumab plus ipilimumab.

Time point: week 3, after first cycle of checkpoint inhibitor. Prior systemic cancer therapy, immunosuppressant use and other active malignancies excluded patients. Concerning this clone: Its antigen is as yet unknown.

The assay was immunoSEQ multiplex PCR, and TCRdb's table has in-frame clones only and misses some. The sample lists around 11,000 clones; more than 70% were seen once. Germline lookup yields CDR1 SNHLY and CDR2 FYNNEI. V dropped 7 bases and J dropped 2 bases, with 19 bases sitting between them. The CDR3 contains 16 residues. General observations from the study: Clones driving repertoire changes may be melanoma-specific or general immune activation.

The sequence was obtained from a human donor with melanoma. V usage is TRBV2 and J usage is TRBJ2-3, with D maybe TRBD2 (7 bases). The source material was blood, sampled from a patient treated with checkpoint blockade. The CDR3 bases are TGTGCCAGCACCCAGGGGACTAACCCCTACACAGATACGCAGTATTTT. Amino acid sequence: CASTQGTNPYTDTQYF.